This passage covers 17 T cell receptor beta chains from one sample sequenced in a study of regulatory T cells in long-lasting Graves disease. Construction of the TCR beta libraries employed iRepertoire HTBI primers in conjunction with Arm-PCR of CDR3 regions. TCRdb processed the multiplex PCR reads anew with MiXCR; each CDR3 protein has one entry. The sample holds about 430,000 distinct CDR3 sequences, 15% seen once. Time point: newly diagnosed GD, antithyroid drugs for less than 3 months. Researchers made the TCR library from RNA that was extracted from PBMCs. The data also belong to a second study, concerning T cells in Graves' hyperthyroidism and ophthalmopathy.

Sequencing used peripheral blood mononuclear cells (PBMCs), obtained at new diagnosis, from a patient treated with antithyroid drugs. Receptors were obtained from a woman aged 40 to 50 with Graves disease.

A few counts support this clonotype. One end of the junction fails to match germline, which may point to a read error. The J gene is TRBJ2-7, the V gene TRBV6-5; tentatively, D is TRBD2 (5 bases). Germline CDR1 and CDR2: MNHEY and SVGAGI. The CDR3 totals 13 residues. For the CDR3, the DNA is TGTGCCCGCAGTTACGGCCCAACGGGGGAGCAGTACTTC. As protein: CARSYGPTGEQYF.

In its sample, this clonotype was seen many times. The gene calls are TRBV28 and TRBJ1-1, with D uncertain. Per the germline V gene, CDR1 is MDHEN and CDR2 is SYDVKM. CDR3 length equals 14 residues. Trimming left V 3 bases short and J 3 bases short, with 11 bases between. The chain's CDR3 is CASSFQSADTEAFF. DNA for the CDR3: TGTGCCAGCAGTTTTCAGTCGGCAGACACTGAAGCTTTCTTT.

The gene calls are TRBV19 and TRBJ2-1, with unresolved D. V was shortened by 0 bases and J by 0 bases, with 9 bases between the two germline ends. The CDR3 covers 16 residues. CDR1 is LNHDA and CDR2 is SQIVND in the germline V gene (reference sequence). The chain's CDR3 is CASSIEVASSYNEQFF. The CDR3 DNA is TGTGCCAGTAGTATAGAAGTGGCGAGCTCCTACAATGAGCAGTTCTTC.

This clonotype occurred a few times. J is TRBJ2-5 and V is TRBV5-1; 9 bases are a match to TRBD1. CDR1 is SGHRS, CDR2 YFSETQ, per germline. The CDR3 totals 15 residues. V shed 2 bases, J shed 1 base, and the junction held 3 bases outside the gene matches. The CDR3 reads CASSLQGASQETQYF. CDR3 in DNA: TGCGCCAGCAGCTTACAGGGGGCGTCCCAAGAGACCCAGTACTTC.

This clonotype has a count of ten or more. This chain links TRBV10-3 with TRBJ2-1; 7 bases line up with TRBD1. Losses at the gene ends were 2 bases for V and 0 bases for J; bases not matched to a gene: 4. The CDR3 contains 16 residues. Germline V lookup: CDR1 ENHRY, CDR2 SYGVKD. The CDR3 loop is CAISEEDRSSYNEQFF. In DNA form, the CDR3 reads TGTGCCATCAGTGAGGAGGACAGGAGCTCCTACAATGAGCAGTTCTTC.

This clonotype was detected ten times or more. The CDR3 sequence is CASSSPLASNEQFF. The CDR3 DNA reads TGTGCCAGCAGCTCACCTCTCGCGTCCAATGAGCAGTTCTTC. The chain recombines TRBV11-3 with TRBJ2-1; D is unclear. This CDR3 is 14 amino acids long. Trimming pared 4 bases from V and 6 bases from J, leaving 13 bases between. CDR1 SGHNT and CDR2 YENEEA come from the germline V gene.

There are many counts of this clonotype. The chain is built from TRBV3-1 and TRBJ1-1, with D perhaps matching TRBD1 (5 bases). This CDR3 has 14 residues. The germline gives CDR1 LGHDT, CDR2 YNNKEL (reference sequence). V was clipped by 3 bases and J by 0 bases, with 8 bases between them. CDR3 sequence: CASSQQGMNTEAFF. In DNA form, the CDR3 reads TGTGCCAGCAGCCAGCAGGGCATGAACACTGAAGCTTTCTTT.

This clonotype was detected many times. The chain links TRBV11-2 to TRBJ2-5; the match to TRBD2 covers 14 bases. Germline V gene lookup returns CDR1 SGHAT and CDR2 FQNNGV. The CDR3 has 20 amino acids. V gave up 1 base and J gave up 4 bases; unmatched junction bases: 14. DNA for the CDR3: TGTGCCAGCAGCTTAGCACGCTCGGGACTAGCGGGAGTTGAAGGAGAGACCCAGTACTTC. This translates into CASSLARSGLAGVEGETQYF.

In its sample, this clonotype was seen a few times. A read error may explain this, as a much larger clone is one base away. J is TRBJ2-2 and V is TRBV6-1, with TRBD2 identical over 10 bases. The CDR3 extends over 16 amino acids. The germline V gene encodes CDR1 MNHNS and CDR2 SASEGT. CDR3 sequence: CASSPTSGPLTGELVF. The DNA of the CDR3 is TGTGCCAGCAGCCCGACTAGCGGGCCGCTCACCGGGGAGCTGGTTTTT.

This clonotype was detected ten times or more. CDR3 residues: CASMSSYNEQFF. Here the CDR3 DNA reads TGTGCCAGCATGTCATCCTACAATGAGCAGTTCTTC. The chain uses TRBV6-1 and TRBJ2-1; unclear D gene. Trimming removed 7 bases at V and 1 base at J, with 5 bases between. CDR1 is MNHNS and CDR2 is SASEGT in the germline V gene. The CDR3 runs to 12 residues.

This clonotype was observed at least ten times. The CDR3 here is CASSGTGRTYEQYF. CDR3 DNA: TGTGCCAGCAGCGGGACAGGGAGAACCTACGAGCAGTACTTC. The genes are TRBV6-1 and TRBJ2-7, with 9 bases fitting TRBD1. Germline V lookup: CDR1 MNHNS, CDR2 SASEGT. The CDR3 consists of 14 residues. V lost 6 bases to trimming and J lost 2 bases; unmatched junction nucleotides: 5.

In this sample, this clonotype turned up many times. The rearrangement links TRBV10-2 to TRBJ1-2; D uncertain. The germline V gene has CDR1 WSHSY and CDR2 SAAADI. V gave up 6 bases and J gave up 6 bases, with 17 bases separating them. This CDR3 spans 14 amino acids. DNA for the CDR3: TGCGCCAGCAGGGCAGCGGGGTCCGGTAATGGCTACACCTTC. Amino acids: CASRAAGSGNGYTF.

The J gene is TRBJ2-2, the V gene TRBV7-9, with 14 bases identical to TRBD2. J was trimmed by 7 bases and V by 5 bases; bases with no gene match: 6. CDR1 SEHNR and CDR2 FQNEAQ come from the germline V gene (reference sequence). The CDR3 covers 16 residues. This CDR3 reads CASSLTSGRAIGELFF. Written as DNA, the CDR3 is TGTGCCAGCAGCCTGACTAGCGGGAGGGCCATCGGGGAGCTGTTTTTT.

This clonotype was picked up many times. The genes are TRBV6-1 and TRBJ2-2; 8 positions match TRBD1. The V and J ends lost 6 bases and 5 bases, in that order; junction bases with no gene match: 2. The CDR3 has 13 residues. Germline CDR1 MNHNS, CDR2 SASEGT. DNA for the CDR3: TGTGCCAGCAGCCAGGGGGCAACCGGGGAGCTGTTTTTT. Protein: CASSQGATGELFF.

This clonotype was recorded many times. The chain links TRBV5-1 to TRBJ2-2; the match to TRBD1 covers 10 bases. Germline loops: CDR1 SGHRS, CDR2 YFSETQ. The ends lost 2 bases at V and 5 bases at J; junction bases unmatched: 12. This CDR3 spans 18 amino acids. The DNA for the CDR3 is TGCGCCAGCAGCTTTGATTTCCCGGGACAGGGGAAAACCGGGGAGCTGTTTTTT. The encoded protein is CASSFDFPGQGKTGELFF.

This clonotype has just a few counts. The V and J genes are TRBV9 and TRBJ2-3; 9 positions agree with TRBD2. This CDR3 region has 17 residues. Germline loops: CDR1 SGDLS, CDR2 YYNGEE. V lost 4 bases, J lost 5 bases, and 14 bases stayed unmatched. CDR3 loop: CASSPTTGTSKGDTQYF. The CDR3 DNA reads TGTGCCAGCAGCCCGACGACCGGGACTAGCAAAGGAGATACGCAGTATTTT. Combining the CDR3 with reference TRBV9 and TRBJ2-3 gives the whole variable domain DSGVTQTPKHLITATGQRVTLRCSPRSGDLSVYWYQQSLDQGLQFLIQYYNGEERAKGNILERFSAQQFPDLHSELNLSSLELGDSALYFCASSPTTGTSKGDTQYFGPGTRLTVL.

This clonotype has just a few counts. The chain couples TRBV28 to TRBJ2-7; TRBD2 agrees at 8 bases. The CDR3 is 14 amino acids. Germline V gene data show CDR1 as MDHEN and CDR2 as SYDVKM. The ends lost 5 bases at V and 2 bases at J; junction bases unmatched: 5. CDR3 sequence (DNA): TGTGCCAGCAGTCAGACTAGCGTCACCTACGAGCAGTACTTC. This translates into CASSQTSVTYEQYF.